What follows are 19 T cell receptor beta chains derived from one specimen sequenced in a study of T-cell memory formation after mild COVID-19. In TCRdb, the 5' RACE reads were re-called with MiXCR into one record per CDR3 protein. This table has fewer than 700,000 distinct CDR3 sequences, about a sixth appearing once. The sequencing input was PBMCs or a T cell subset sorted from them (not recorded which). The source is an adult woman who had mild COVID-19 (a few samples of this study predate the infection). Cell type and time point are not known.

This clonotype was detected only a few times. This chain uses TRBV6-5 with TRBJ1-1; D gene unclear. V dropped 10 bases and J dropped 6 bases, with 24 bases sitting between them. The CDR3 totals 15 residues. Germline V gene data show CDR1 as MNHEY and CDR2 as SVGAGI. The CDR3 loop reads CATAVLSAGRSEAFF. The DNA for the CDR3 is TGTGCCACAGCAGTTTTGTCGGCAGGCCGTTCTGAAGCTTTCTTT.

The CDR3, as DNA: TGTGCCAGCAGCCCACTCCGGGACTCCGAGAGGGAGCAGTTCTTC. This codes for CASSPLRDSEREQFF. This chain uses TRBV11-3 with TRBJ2-1; D is possibly TRBD2 (6 bases). This CDR3 is 15 amino acids long. CDR1 is SGHNT, CDR2 YENEEA, per germline. The V gene lost 5 bases and the J gene lost 10 bases, with 21 bases spanning the gap.

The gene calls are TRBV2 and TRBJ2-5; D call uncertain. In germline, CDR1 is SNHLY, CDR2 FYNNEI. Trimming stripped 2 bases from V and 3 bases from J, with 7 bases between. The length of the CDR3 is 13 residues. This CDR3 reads CASSERVKETQYF. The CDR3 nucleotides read TGTGCCAGCAGTGAAAGGGTAAAAGAGACCCAGTACTTC.

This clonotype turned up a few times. The CDR3 region has the DNA TGTGCCTGGATTAATCGGGGCCCGGACACTGAAGCTTTCTTT. Translation: CAWINRGPDTEAFF. The rearrangement links TRBV30 to TRBJ1-1, with D tentatively TRBD1 (5 bases). The length of the CDR3 is 14 residues. CDR1 is GTSNPN, CDR2 SVGIG, per germline (reference sequence). The V end lost 4 bases, the J end lost 3 bases, and 15 bases lay between the germline ends. Full variable domain (outside the CDR3, taken from reference TRBV30 and TRBJ1-1): SQTIHQWPATLVQPVGSPLSLECTVEGTSNPNLYWYRQAAGRGLQLLFYSVGIGQISSEVPQNLSASRPQDRQFILSSKKLLLSDSGFYLCAWINRGPDTEAFFGQGTRLTVV.

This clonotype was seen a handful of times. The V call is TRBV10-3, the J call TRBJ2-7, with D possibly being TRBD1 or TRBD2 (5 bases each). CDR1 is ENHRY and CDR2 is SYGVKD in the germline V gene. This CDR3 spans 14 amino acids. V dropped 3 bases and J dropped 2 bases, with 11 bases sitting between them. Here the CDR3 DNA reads TGTGCCATCAGTGAAGCACCGGGACCCTACGAGCAGTACTTC. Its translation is CAISEAPGPYEQYF.

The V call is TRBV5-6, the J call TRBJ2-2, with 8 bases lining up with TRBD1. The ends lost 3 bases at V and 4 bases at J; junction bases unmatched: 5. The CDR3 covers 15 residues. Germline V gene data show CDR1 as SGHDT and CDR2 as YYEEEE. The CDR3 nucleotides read TGTGCCAGCAGCTATGGACAGGGACGCACCGGGGAGCTGTTTTTT. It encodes CASSYGQGRTGELFF.

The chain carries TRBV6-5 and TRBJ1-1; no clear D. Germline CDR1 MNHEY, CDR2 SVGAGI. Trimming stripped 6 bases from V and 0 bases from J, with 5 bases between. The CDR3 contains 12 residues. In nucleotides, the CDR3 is TGTGCCAGCAGGCGGATGAACACTGAAGCTTTCTTT. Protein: CASRRMNTEAFF.

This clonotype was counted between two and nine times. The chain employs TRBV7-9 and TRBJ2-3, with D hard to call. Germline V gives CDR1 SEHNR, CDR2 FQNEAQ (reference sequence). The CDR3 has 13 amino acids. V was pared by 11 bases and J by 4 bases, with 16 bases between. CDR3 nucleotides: TGTGCCCAGCATGCATCCCTTTCAGATACGCAGTATTTT. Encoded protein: CAQHASLSDTQYF. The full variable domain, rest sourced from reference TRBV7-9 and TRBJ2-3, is DTGVSQNPRHKITKRGQNVTFRCDPISEHNRLYWYRQTLGQGPEFLTYFQNEAQLEKSRLLSDRFSAERPKGSFSTLEIQRTEQGDSAMYLCAQHASLSDTQYFGPGTRLTVL.

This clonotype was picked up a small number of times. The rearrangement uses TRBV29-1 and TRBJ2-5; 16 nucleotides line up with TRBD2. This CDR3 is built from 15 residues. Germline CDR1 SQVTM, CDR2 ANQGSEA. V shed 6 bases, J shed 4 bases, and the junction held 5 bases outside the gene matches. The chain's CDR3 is CSVSGTSGGAETQYF. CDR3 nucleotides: TGCAGCGTAAGCGGGACTAGCGGGGGGGCAGAGACCCAGTACTTC.

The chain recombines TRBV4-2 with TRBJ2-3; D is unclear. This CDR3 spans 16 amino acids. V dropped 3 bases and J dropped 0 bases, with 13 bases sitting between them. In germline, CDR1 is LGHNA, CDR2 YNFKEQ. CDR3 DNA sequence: TGTGCCAGCAGCCACGGAGTAATGGAAAGCACAGATACGCAGTATTTT. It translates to CASSHGVMESTDTQYF.

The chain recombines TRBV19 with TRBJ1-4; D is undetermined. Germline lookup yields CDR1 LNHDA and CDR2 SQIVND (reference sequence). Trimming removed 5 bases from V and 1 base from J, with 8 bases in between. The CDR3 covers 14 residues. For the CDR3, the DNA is TGTGCCAGTAGTTACCGGGGAACTAATGAAAAACTGTTTTTT. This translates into CASSYRGTNEKLFF.

In DNA form, the CDR3 reads TGTGCCAGCAGTTCGACAGGGTTTAATTCACCCCTCCACTTT. Translated, it gives CASSSTGFNSPLHF. The rearrangement joins TRBV27 to TRBJ1-6, with 7 bases that match TRBD1. J gave up 6 bases and V 4 bases, and 3 bases lay outside the gene matches. CDR1 is MNHEY, CDR2 SMNVEV, per germline (reference sequence). CDR3 length: 14 residues.

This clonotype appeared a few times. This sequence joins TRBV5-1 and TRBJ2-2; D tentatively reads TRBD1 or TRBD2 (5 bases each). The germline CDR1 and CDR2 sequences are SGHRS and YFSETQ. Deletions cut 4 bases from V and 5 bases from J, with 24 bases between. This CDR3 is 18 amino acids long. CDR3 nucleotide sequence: TGCGCCAGCAGCGACCTCCTCCGGGACCAGGACTTAACCGGGGAGCTGTTTTTT. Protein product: CASSDLLRDQDLTGELFF.

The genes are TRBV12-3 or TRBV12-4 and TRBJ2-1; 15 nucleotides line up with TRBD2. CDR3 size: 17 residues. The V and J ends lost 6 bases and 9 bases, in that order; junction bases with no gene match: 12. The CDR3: CASRMGLAGGQRGEQFF. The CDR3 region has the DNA TGTGCCAGCAGGATGGGACTAGCGGGGGGCCAACGAGGTGAGCAGTTCTTC.

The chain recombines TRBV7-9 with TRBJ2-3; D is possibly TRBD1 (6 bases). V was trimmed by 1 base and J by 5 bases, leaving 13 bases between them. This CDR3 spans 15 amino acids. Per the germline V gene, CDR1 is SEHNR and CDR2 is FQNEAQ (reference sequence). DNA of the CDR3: TGTGCCAGCAGCTTAGGGGCAGGGGAACGAGATACGCAGTATTTT. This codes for CASSLGAGERDTQYF. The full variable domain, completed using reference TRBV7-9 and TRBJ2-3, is DTGVSQNPRHKITKRGQNVTFRCDPISEHNRLYWYRQTLGQGPEFLTYFQNEAQLEKSRLLSDRFSAERPKGSFSTLEIQRTEQGDSAMYLCASSLGAGERDTQYFGPGTRLTVL.

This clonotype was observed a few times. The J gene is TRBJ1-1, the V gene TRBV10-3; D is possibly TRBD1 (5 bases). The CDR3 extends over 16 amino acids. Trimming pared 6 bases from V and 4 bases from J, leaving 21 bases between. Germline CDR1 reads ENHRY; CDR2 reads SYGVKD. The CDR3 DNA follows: TGTGCCATCAGGGGTGGACAAGGGGAGGAGAGCACTGAAGCTTTCTTT. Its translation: CAIRGGQGEESTEAFF.

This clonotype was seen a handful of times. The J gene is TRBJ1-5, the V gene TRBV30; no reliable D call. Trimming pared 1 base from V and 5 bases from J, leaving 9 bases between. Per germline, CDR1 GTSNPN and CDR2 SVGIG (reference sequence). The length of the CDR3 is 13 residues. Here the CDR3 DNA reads TGTGCCTGGAGTGGGAACTTGGATCAGCCCCAGCATTTT. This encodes CAWSGNLDQPQHF.

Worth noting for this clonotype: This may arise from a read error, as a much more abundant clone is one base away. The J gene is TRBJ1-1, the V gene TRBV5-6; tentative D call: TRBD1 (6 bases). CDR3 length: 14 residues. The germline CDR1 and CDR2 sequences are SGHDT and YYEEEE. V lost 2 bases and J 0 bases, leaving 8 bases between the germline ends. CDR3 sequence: CASSFGQLNTEAFF. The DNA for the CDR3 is TGTGCCAGCAGCTTCGGACAGCTGAACACTGAAGCTTTCTTT.

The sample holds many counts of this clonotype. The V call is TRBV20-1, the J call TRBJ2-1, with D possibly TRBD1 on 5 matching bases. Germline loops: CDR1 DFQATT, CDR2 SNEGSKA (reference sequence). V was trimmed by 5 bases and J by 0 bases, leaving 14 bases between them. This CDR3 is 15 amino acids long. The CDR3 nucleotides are TGCAGTGCTCATTCGACAGTGAACTCCTACAATGAGCAGTTCTTC. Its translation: CSAHSTVNSYNEQFF.